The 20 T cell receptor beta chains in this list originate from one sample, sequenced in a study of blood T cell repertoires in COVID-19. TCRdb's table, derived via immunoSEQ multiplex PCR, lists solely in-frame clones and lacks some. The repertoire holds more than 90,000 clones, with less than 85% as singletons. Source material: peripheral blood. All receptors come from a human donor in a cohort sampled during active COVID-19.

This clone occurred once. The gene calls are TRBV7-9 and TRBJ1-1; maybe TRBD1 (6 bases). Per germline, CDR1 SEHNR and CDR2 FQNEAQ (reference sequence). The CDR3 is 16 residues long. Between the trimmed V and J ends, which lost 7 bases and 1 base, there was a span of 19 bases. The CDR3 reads CASNQQGSKTNTEAFF. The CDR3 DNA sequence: TGTGCCAGCAACCAACAGGGTTCGAAGACGAACACTGAAGCTTTCTTT.

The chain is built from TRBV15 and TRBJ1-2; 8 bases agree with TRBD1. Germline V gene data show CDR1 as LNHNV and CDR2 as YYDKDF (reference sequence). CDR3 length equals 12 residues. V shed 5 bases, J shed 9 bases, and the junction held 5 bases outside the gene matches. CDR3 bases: TGTGCCACCAGCGGACAGGGCTTGCGCTACACCTTC. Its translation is CATSGQGLRYTF.

The CDR3 here is CASRQGGGEKLFF. CDR3 nucleotide sequence: TGTGCCAGCAGACAGGGTGGCGGTGAAAAACTGTTTTTT. This sequence joins TRBV3-1 (or the pseudogene TRBV3-2) and TRBJ1-4, with a possible D match to TRBD1 (6 bases). There are 13 residues in the CDR3. Germline V gene lookup returns CDR1 LGHDT and CDR2 YNNKEL (reference sequence). The V end was cut by 6 bases, the J end by 7 bases, with 12 bases between.

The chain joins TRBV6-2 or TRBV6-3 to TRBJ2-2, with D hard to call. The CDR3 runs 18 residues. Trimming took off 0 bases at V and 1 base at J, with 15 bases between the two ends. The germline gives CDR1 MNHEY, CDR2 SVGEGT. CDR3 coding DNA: TGTGCCAGCAGTTACTCGGTGGCAGGCCTTCGGAACACCGGGGAGCTGTTTTTT. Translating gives CASSYSVAGLRNTGELFF.

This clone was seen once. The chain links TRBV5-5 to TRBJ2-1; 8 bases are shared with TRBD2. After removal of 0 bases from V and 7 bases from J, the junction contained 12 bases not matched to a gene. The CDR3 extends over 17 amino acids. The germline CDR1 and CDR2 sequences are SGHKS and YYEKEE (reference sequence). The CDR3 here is CASSLAVGGAFGNEQFF. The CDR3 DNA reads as TGTGCCAGCAGCTTGGCCGTCGGGGGGGCCTTTGGGAATGAGCAGTTCTTC.

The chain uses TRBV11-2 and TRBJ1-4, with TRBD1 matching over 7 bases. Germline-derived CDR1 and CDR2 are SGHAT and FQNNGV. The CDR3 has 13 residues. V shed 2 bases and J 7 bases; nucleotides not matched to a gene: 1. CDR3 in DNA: TGTGCCAGCAGCTTAAGGGACAGTGAAAAACTGTTTTTT. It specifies CASSLRDSEKLFF.

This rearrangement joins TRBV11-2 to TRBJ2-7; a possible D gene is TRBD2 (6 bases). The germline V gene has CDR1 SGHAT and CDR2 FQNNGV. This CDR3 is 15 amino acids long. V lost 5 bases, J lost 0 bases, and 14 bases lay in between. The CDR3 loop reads CASSPAVAASYEQYF. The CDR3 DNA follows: TGTGCCAGCAGCCCTGCGGTAGCGGCCTCCTACGAGCAGTACTTC.

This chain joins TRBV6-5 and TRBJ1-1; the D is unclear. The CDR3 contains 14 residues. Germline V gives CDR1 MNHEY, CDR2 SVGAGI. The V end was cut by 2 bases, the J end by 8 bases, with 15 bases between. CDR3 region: CASSYQAALYEAFF. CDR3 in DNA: TGTGCCAGCAGTTACCAGGCAGCTTTGTACGAAGCTTTCTTT.

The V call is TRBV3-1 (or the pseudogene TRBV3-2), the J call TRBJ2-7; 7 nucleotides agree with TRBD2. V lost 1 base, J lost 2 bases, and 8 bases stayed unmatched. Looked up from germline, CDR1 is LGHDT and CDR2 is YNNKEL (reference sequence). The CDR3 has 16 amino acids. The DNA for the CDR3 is TGTGCCAGCAGCCAAGCGTCGCGGGAGCCGGCCTACGAGCAGTACTTC. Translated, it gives CASSQASREPAYEQYF.

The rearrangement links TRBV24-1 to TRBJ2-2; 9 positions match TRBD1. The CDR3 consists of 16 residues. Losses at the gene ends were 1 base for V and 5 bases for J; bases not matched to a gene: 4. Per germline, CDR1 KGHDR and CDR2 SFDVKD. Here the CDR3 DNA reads TGTGCCACCAGTGATTTCACCGGGACAGGGACCGGGGAGCTGTTTTTT. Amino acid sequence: CATSDFTGTGTGELFF.

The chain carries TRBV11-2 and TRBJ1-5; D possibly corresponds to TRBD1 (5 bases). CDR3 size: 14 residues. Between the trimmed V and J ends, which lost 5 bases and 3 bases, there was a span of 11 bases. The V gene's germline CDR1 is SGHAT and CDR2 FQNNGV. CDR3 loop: CASSPQGHNQPQHF. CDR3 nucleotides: TGTGCCAGCAGCCCTCAGGGCCACAATCAGCCCCAGCATTTT.

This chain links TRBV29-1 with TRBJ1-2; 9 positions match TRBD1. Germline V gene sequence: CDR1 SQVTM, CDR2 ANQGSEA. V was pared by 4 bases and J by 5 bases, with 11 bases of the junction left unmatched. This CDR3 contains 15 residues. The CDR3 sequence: CSVGTSGQGFYGYTF. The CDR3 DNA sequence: TGCAGCGTTGGGACGTCTGGACAGGGGTTTTATGGCTACACCTTC.

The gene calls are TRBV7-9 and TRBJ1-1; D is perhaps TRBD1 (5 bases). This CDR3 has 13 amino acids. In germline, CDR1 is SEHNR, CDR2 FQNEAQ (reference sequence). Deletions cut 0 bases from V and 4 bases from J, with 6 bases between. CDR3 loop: CASSLAGLTEAFF. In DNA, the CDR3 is TGTGCCAGCAGCTTAGCGGGGCTCACTGAAGCTTTCTTT.

This CDR3 reads CASSLGGAYGYTF. The CDR3 DNA reads TGTGCCAGCAGCTTAGGGGGCGCCTATGGCTACACCTTC. J is TRBJ1-2 and V is TRBV5-5; 7 bases fit TRBD1. The V segment lost 2 bases and the J segment 4 bases; nucleotides outside the gene matches: 2. CDR1 and CDR2 from the germline V gene are SGHKS and YYEKEE (reference sequence). The CDR3 consists of 13 residues.

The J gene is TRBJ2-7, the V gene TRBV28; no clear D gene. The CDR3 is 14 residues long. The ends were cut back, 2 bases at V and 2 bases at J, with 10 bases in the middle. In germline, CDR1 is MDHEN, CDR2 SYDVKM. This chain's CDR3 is CASSLVLPTYEQYF. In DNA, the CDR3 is TGTGCCAGCAGTTTAGTACTTCCCACCTACGAGCAGTACTTC.

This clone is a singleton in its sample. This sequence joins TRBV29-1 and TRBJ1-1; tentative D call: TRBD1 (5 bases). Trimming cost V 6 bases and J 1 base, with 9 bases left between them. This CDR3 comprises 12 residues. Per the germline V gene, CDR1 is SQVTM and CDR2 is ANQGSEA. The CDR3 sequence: CSVDGGNTEAFF. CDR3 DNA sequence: TGCAGCGTCGACGGGGGGAACACTGAAGCTTTCTTT.

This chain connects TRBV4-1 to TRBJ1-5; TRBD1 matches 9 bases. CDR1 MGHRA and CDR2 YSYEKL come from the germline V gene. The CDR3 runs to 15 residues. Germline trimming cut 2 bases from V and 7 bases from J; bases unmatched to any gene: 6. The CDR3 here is CASSQSGQGLQPQHF. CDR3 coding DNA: TGCGCCAGCAGCCAATCGGGACAGGGACTCCAGCCCCAGCATTTT.

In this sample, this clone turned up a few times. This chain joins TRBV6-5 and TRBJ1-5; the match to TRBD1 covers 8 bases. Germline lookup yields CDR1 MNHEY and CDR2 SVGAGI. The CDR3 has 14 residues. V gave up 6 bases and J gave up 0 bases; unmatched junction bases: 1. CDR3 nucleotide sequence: TGTGCCAGCAGGACAGGGGATAGCAATCAGCCCCAGCATTTT. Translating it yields CASRTGDSNQPQHF.

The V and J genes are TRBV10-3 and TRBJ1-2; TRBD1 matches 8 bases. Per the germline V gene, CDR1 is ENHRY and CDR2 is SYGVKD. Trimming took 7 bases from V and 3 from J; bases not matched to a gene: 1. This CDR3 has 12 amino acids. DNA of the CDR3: TGTGCCATCATGGGACAGGACTATGGCTACACCTTC. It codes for CAIMGQDYGYTF.

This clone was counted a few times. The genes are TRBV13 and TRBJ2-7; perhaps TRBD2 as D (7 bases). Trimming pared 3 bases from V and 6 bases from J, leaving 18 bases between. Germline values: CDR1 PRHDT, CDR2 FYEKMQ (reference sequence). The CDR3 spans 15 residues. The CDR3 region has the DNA TGTGCCAGCAGCTTTTGGGGGGGCCAAGGGAGCGAGCAGTACTTC. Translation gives CASSFWGGQGSEQYF.